The 19 T cell receptor beta chains listed next were all sequenced from one sample in a study of T cells in narcolepsy. Using immunoSEQ multiplex PCR, the repertoire was profiled, and TCRdb retains in-frame clones only, with some absent. This sample has roughly 32,000 clones, with 80% to 90% found just once. The sequenced material came from CD45RA- memory CD4+ T cells from PBMCs. These receptors all stem from a human donor with narcolepsy.

V usage is TRBV2 and J usage is TRBJ1-5, with 7 bases that match TRBD1. CDR3 length: 14 residues. The germline CDR1 and CDR2 sequences are SNHLY and FYNNEI. Germline trimming cut 7 bases from V and 7 bases from J; bases unmatched to any gene: 10. For the CDR3, the DNA is TGTGCCAGCACTACCACAGGGGAGGGACAGCCCCAGCATTTT. Encoded protein: CASTTTGEGQPQHF.

The chain employs TRBV5-1 and TRBJ2-3; 10 bases are shared with TRBD1. CDR1 and CDR2 from the germline V gene are SGHRS and YFSETQ. V gave up 0 bases and J gave up 3 bases; unmatched junction bases: 1. The CDR3 is 15 amino acids. The CDR3 bases are TGCGCCAGCAGCTTGGGACAGGGGGCAACAGATACGCAGTATTTT. Translated, it gives CASSLGQGATDTQYF.

The chain employs TRBV5-4 and TRBJ1-6; D not certain. V was cut by 2 bases and J by 0 bases, with 9 bases left in between. Germline CDR1 reads SGHNT; CDR2 reads YYREEE (reference sequence). The CDR3 covers 16 residues. Here the CDR3 reads CASSFWSSSYNSPLHF. The CDR3, as DNA: TGTGCCAGCAGCTTCTGGAGTAGCTCCTATAATTCACCCCTCCACTTT.

J is TRBJ1-5 and V is TRBV14; D is uncertain. This CDR3 has 19 residues. Germline V gene data show CDR1 as SGHDN and CDR2 as FVKESK. Trimming left V 4 bases short and J 4 bases short, with 26 bases between. This CDR3 reads CASSPRRRAISYVNQPQHF. The CDR3 DNA is TGTGCCAGCAGCCCGCGTCGGCGGGCGATTAGCTACGTAAATCAGCCCCAGCATTTT.

V and J are TRBV7-2 and TRBJ1-1; D unresolved. From germline, CDR1 is SGHTA and CDR2 FQGNSA. There are 12 residues in the CDR3. Trimming took 0 bases from V and 5 from J, leaving 4 bases between them. As DNA, the CDR3 is TGTGCCAGCAGCTTAGCCGGAACTGAAGCTTTCTTT. Translating it yields CASSLAGTEAFF.

This chain joins TRBV18 and TRBJ1-1; D possibly corresponds to TRBD1 (5 bases). CDR3 length equals 14 residues. Germline CDR1 KGHSH, CDR2 LQKENI. Trimming shortened V by 9 bases and J by 1 base, and 15 bases separated the two germline ends. Here the CDR3 reads CASWGGHQNTEAFF. CDR3 coding DNA: TGTGCCAGTTGGGGAGGACACCAGAACACTGAAGCTTTCTTT.

The genes are TRBV10-2 and TRBJ1-1; D is undetermined. This CDR3 spans 14 amino acids. V lost 6 bases and J lost 2, with 13 bases in between. Germline assignment: CDR1 WSHSY and CDR2 SAAADI. The CDR3 protein is CASRATVLNTEAFF. CDR3 nucleotides: TGCGCCAGCAGGGCAACAGTCCTCAACACTGAAGCTTTCTTT.

This clone was seen only a few times. The CDR3 coding sequence is TGTGCTAGTGGTAACAGACAGGGAAGTTTGAACACTGAAGCTTTCTTT. Protein sequence: CASGNRQGSLNTEAFF. The chain links TRBV12-5 to TRBJ1-1, with 7 positions matching TRBD1. V lost 5 bases to trimming and J lost 0 bases; unmatched junction nucleotides: 9. The CDR3 is 16 amino acids. Germline loops: CDR1 LGHNT, CDR2 FRNRAP.

This clone was detected only a few times. This chain uses TRBV28 with TRBJ2-1; no firm D call. Germline-derived CDR1 and CDR2 are MDHEN and SYDVKM. The germline V and J ends were trimmed by 2 bases and 8 bases, with 7 bases remaining between them. This CDR3 comprises 12 residues. DNA of the CDR3: TGTGCCAGCAGTTTAGGTGGGGATGAGCAGTTCTTC. Amino acid sequence: CASSLGGDEQFF.

This clone was counted once. A read error may account for a junction end that differs from germline. The gene calls are TRBV5-1 and TRBJ2-1; D might be TRBD1 (5 bases). Germline V gene data show CDR1 as SGHRS and CDR2 as YFSETQ. The CDR3 runs to 14 residues. The CDR3 reads CASSLQGTINERFF. The CDR3 DNA follows: TGCGCCAGCAGCTTGCAGGGTACGATCAATGAGCGGTTCTTC.

V is TRBV11-2 and J is TRBJ2-1; D not certain. Trimming removed 0 bases from V and 10 bases from J, with 7 bases in between. Looked up from germline, CDR1 is SGHAT and CDR2 is FQNNGV. The CDR3 is 12 amino acids. Here the CDR3 reads CASSLDGVEQFF. Here the CDR3 DNA reads TGTGCCAGCAGCTTAGATGGGGTCGAGCAGTTCTTC.

The chain recombines TRBV5-6 with TRBJ2-7; tentative D call: TRBD1 (5 bases). Germline-derived CDR1 and CDR2 are SGHDT and YYEEEE. The V gene lost 4 bases and the J gene lost 3 bases, with 14 bases spanning the gap. The CDR3 has 14 residues. Here the CDR3 DNA reads TGTGCCAGCAGCCCCTTGGGGCCAAGCTACGAGCAGTACTTC. This encodes CASSPLGPSYEQYF.

This clone was detected only a few times. CDR3 residues: CASRAAERADTQYF. The CDR3, as DNA: TGCGCCAGCAGAGCAGCAGAAAGGGCAGATACGCAGTATTTT. This rearrangement joins TRBV10-2 to TRBJ2-3; D remains unclear. The CDR3 is made up of 14 amino acids. CDR1 is WSHSY, CDR2 SAAADI, per germline. V lost 6 bases to trimming and J lost 4 bases, with 14 bases between them.

The chain recombines TRBV4-1 with TRBJ2-5, with D perhaps matching TRBD1 (6 bases). V lost 3 bases, J lost 0 bases, and 11 bases lay in between. The CDR3 sequence is 15 residues long. CDR1 and CDR2 from the germline V gene are MGHRA and YSYEKL. CDR3 DNA: TGCGCCAGCAGCCAGGGCCACAGGGACCAAGAGACCCAGTACTTC. Its translation is CASSQGHRDQETQYF.

The genes are TRBV5-4 and TRBJ2-5, with D possibly called TRBD1 or TRBD2 (6 bases each). The V end lost 1 base, the J end lost 1 base, and 8 bases lay between the germline ends. The CDR3 sequence is 14 residues long. Germline CDR1 reads SGHNT; CDR2 reads YYREEE (reference sequence). The CDR3 loop reads CASSLKGGQETQYF. Written as DNA, the CDR3 is TGTGCCAGCAGCTTGAAGGGGGGCCAAGAGACCCAGTACTTC.

The V gene is TRBV5-1, the J gene TRBJ1-3; D is possibly TRBD1 (5 bases). Trimming removed 3 bases at V and 2 bases at J, with 9 bases between. The CDR3 is 14 residues long. The germline V gene has CDR1 SGHRS and CDR2 YFSETQ. CDR3 sequence (DNA): TGCGCCAGCAGCTCGCAGGGAACTGGAAACACCATATATTTT. Translating gives CASSSQGTGNTIYF.

This chain uses TRBV6-6 with TRBJ1-5; no clear D. Per the germline V gene, CDR1 is MNHNY and CDR2 is SVGAGI (reference sequence). V gave up 4 bases and J gave up 1 base, with 11 bases separating them. The CDR3 consists of 15 residues. CDR3 amino acids: CASSLASMSNQPQHF. CDR3 coding DNA: TGTGCCAGCAGTTTGGCGAGTATGAGCAATCAGCCCCAGCATTTT.

J is TRBJ2-3 and V is TRBV10-1; D not resolved. The V gene lost 3 bases and the J gene lost 2 bases, with 0 bases spanning the gap. The CDR3 has 11 amino acids. Germline CDR1 and CDR2: WNHNN and SYGVQD (reference sequence). CDR3 sequence: CASSDTDTQYF. CDR3 DNA sequence: TGCGCCAGCAGTGACACAGATACGCAGTATTTT.

This clone has more than one count but fewer than ten. This chain uses TRBV19 with TRBJ1-2; no clear D gene. CDR3 length: 14 residues. Germline V lookup: CDR1 LNHDA, CDR2 SQIVND (reference sequence). Trimming stripped 3 bases from V and 1 base from J, with 9 bases between. The CDR3 loop reads CASSITAFNYGYTF. The CDR3 DNA sequence: TGTGCCAGTAGTATTACCGCTTTTAACTATGGCTACACCTTC.